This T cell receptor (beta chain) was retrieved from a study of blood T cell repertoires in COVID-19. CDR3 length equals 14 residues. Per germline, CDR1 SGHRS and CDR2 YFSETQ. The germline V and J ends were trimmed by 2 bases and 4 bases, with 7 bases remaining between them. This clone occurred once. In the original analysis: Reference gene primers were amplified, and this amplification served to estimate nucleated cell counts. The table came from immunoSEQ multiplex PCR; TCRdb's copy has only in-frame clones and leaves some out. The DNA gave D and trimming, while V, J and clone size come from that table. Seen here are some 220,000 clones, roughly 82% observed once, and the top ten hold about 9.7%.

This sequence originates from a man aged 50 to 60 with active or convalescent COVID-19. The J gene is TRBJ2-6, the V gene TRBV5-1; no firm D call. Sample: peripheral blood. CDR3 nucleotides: TGCGCCAGCAGCTTATCCGTCGGGGCCAACGTCCTGACTTTC. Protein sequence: CASSLSVGANVLTF.